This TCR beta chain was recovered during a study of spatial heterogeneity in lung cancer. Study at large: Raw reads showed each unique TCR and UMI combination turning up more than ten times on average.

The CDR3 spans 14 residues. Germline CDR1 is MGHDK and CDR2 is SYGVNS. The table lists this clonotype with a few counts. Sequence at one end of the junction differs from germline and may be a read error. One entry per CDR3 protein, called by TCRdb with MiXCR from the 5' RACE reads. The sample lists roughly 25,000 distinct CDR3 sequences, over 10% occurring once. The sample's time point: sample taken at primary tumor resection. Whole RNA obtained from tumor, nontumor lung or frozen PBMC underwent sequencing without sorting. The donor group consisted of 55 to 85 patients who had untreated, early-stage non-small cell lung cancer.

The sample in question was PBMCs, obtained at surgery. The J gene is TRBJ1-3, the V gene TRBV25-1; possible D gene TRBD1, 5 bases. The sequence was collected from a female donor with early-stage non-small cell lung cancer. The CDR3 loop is CASSGGRDGNTIFF. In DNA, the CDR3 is TGTGCCAGCAGTGGGGGCAGGGATGGAAACACCATATTTTTT.